This record looks at one T cell receptor beta chain sequence and its context. Its antigen is not known. Molecules of cDNA were individually given unique molecular identifiers that were attached to them. In TCRdb, the 5' RACE reads were re-called with MiXCR into one record per CDR3 protein. The table lists about 60,000 distinct CDR3 sequences, approximately 9.3% of them singletons. Germline lookup yields CDR1 DFQATT and CDR2 SNEGSKA (reference sequence). J lost 2 bases, V lost 6 bases, and 10 bases had no gene match. The CDR3 spans 16 residues. The sample comes from a study of early T cells in non-severe SARS-CoV-2 infection. Overall study: Sequencing of bulk RNA from unsorted whole blood was done, without chain pairing.

Study results and limitations: In VDJdb matching, anti-spike CD8 responses were favored while private and CD4 specificities went missing.

Sequencing was performed on whole blood. The sequence was obtained from an adult who was a healthcare worker with PCR-confirmed SARS-CoV-2 infection or an uninfected control (not recorded which). The chain employs TRBV20-1 and TRBJ2-3; 11 nucleotides line up with TRBD2. CDR3 sequence: CSANTRLAGFTDTQYF. The CDR3 DNA follows: TGCAGTGCCAACACGAGACTAGCGGGATTCACAGATACGCAGTATTTT.